Reported below is one T cell receptor (beta chain). The Seattle patients joined while their infection was active and were tracked longitudinally afterward. This sample was included in a study of blood T cell repertoires in COVID-19. Method: immunoSEQ multiplex PCR; TCRdb's copy keeps in-frame clones and lacks some. Among 150,000 to 200,000 clones listed, roughly nine tenths were seen once. The CDR3 is made up of 14 amino acids. Looked up from germline, CDR1 is ENHRY and CDR2 is SYGVKD. The trim removed 11 bases at V and 5 bases at J, leaving 9 bases unmatched. The sequence was obtained from a woman aged 55-75 years with COVID-19, enrolled during active disease. The chain couples TRBV10-3 to TRBJ2-3; 11 bases align to TRBD2. Specimen: peripheral blood. The CDR3 bases are TGTGCCCTGAGACTAGCGGGAAGGGTAGATACGCAGTATTTT. This translates into CALRLAGRVDTQYF.